The rows below give T cell receptor beta chains drawn from one sample of a study of cytomegalovirus exposure and HLA in healthy donors. Assay used: immunoSEQ multiplex PCR; TCRdb lists only in-frame clones, some missing. This sample has about 61,000 clones, with around 87% found just once. Sequencing used PBMCs. All receptors derive from a young man in good health and CMV-seronegative. The CDR3 runs from the conserved cysteine through the conserved F or W. Each record gives: clone size, V gene, D gene, J gene, CDR3 protein, CDR3 DNA. D genes are given only for firm matches. Only some rows state a clone size, as once, few, many or a class for expanded clones.

clone size: NA; V gene: TRBV20-1; D gene: NA; J gene: TRBJ1-4; CDR3 protein: CSATHNEKLFF; CDR3 DNA: TGCAGTGCGACACATAATGAAAAACTGTTTTTT
clone size: NA; V gene: TRBV7-8; D gene: NA; J gene: TRBJ2-7; CDR3 protein: CASSFLQAQTYEQYF; CDR3 DNA: TGTGCCAGCAGCTTCCTCCAGGCCCAAACCTACGAGCAGTACTTC
clone size: NA; V gene: TRBV6-5; D gene: NA; J gene: TRBJ2-2; CDR3 protein: CASSYLGPGTGELFF; CDR3 DNA: TGTGCCAGCAGTTATCTTGGACCGGGAACCGGGGAGCTGTTTTTT
clone size: NA; V gene: TRBV6-5; D gene: TRBD2; J gene: TRBJ2-5; CDR3 protein: CASSSAGGRETQYF; CDR3 DNA: TGTGCCAGCAGCTCGGCGGGGGGCAGAGAGACCCAGTACTTC
clone size: NA; V gene: TRBV19; D gene: NA; J gene: TRBJ1-2; CDR3 protein: CASSPTAGEYGYTF; CDR3 DNA: TGTGCCAGTAGTCCTACGGCAGGGGAATATGGCTACACCTTC
clone size: few; V gene: TRBV25-1; D gene: TRBD1; J gene: TRBJ1-2; CDR3 protein: CASSDLQGNYGYTF; CDR3 DNA: TGTGCCAGCAGTGATCTACAGGGGAACTATGGCTACACCTTC
clone size: NA; V gene: TRBV4-1; D gene: TRBD1; J gene: TRBJ1-2; CDR3 protein: CASSPETGSYGYTF; CDR3 DNA: TGCGCCAGCAGCCCAGAGACAGGGAGCTATGGCTACACCTTC
clone size: NA; V gene: TRBV5-4; D gene: TRBD2; J gene: TRBJ2-5; CDR3 protein: CASSGLAGGQETQYF; CDR3 DNA: TGTGCCAGCAGCGGACTAGCGGGGGGGCAAGAGACCCAGTACTTC
clone size: NA; V gene: TRBV10-3; D gene: NA; J gene: TRBJ1-4; CDR3 protein: CAIRDGGRSEKLFF; CDR3 DNA: TGTGCCATCAGGGACGGGGGGAGGTCCGAAAAACTGTTTTTT
clone size: NA; V gene: TRBV29-1; D gene: NA; J gene: TRBJ1-2; CDR3 protein: CSVDLPGRGKYGYTF; CDR3 DNA: TGCAGCGTTGATCTTCCCGGCAGGGGAAAATATGGCTACACCTTC
clone size: NA; V gene: TRBV6-5; D gene: TRBD2; J gene: TRBJ2-7; CDR3 protein: CASTPTSGGNYEQYF; CDR3 DNA: TGTGCCAGCACCCCGACTAGCGGGGGGAACTACGAGCAGTACTTC
clone size: NA; V gene: TRBV12-5; D gene: NA; J gene: TRBJ2-7; CDR3 protein: CASGPARAPSSYEQYF; CDR3 DNA: TGTGCTAGTGGTCCCGCCAGGGCCCCGAGCTCCTACGAGCAGTACTTC
clone size: once; V gene: TRBV30; D gene: NA; J gene: TRBJ1-6; CDR3 protein: CAWRGGVGSPLHF; CDR3 DNA: TGTGCCTGGAGGGGAGGGGTTGGTTCACCCCTCCACTTT
clone size: NA; V gene: TRBV6-1; D gene: NA; J gene: TRBJ2-5; CDR3 protein: CASSEYRSSETQYF; CDR3 DNA: TGTGCCAGCAGTGAATACAGGTCCTCAGAGACCCAGTACTTC
clone size: NA; V gene: TRBV28; D gene: TRBD1; J gene: TRBJ1-2; CDR3 protein: CASSPDRAGGYTF; CDR3 DNA: TGTGCCAGCAGCCCCGACAGGGCGGGAGGCTACACCTTC
clone size: NA; V gene: TRBV27; D gene: NA; J gene: TRBJ2-1; CDR3 protein: CASSSFSNEQFF; CDR3 DNA: TGTGCCAGCAGTTCATTCAGCAATGAGCAGTTCTTC
clone size: NA; V gene: TRBV2; D gene: NA; J gene: TRBJ1-2; CDR3 protein: CASSGASNYGYTF; CDR3 DNA: TGTGCCAGCAGTGGAGCCTCTAACTATGGCTACACCTTC
clone size: NA; V gene: TRBV5-1; D gene: TRBD1; J gene: TRBJ1-1; CDR3 protein: CASSPTGGNTEAFF; CDR3 DNA: TGCGCCAGCTCTCCGACAGGGGGCAACACTGAAGCTTTCTTT
clone size: few; V gene: TRBV2; D gene: TRBD2; J gene: TRBJ2-5; CDR3 protein: CASNRRGGDQETQYF; CDR3 DNA: TGTGCCAGCAATCGACGCGGGGGGGACCAAGAGACCCAGTACTTC
clone size: NA; V gene: TRBV28; D gene: TRBD1; J gene: TRBJ2-7; CDR3 protein: CASSGAGQGAYEQYF; CDR3 DNA: TGTGCCAGCAGCGGGGCAGGACAGGGGGCCTACGAGCAGTACTTC
clone size: NA; V gene: TRBV29-1; D gene: TRBD1; J gene: TRBJ2-1; CDR3 protein: CSVRGQGYNEQFF; CDR3 DNA: TGCAGCGTACGGGGACAGGGCTACAATGAGCAGTTCTTC
clone size: NA; V gene: TRBV7-9; D gene: NA; J gene: TRBJ2-2; CDR3 protein: CASSLEGRSGELFF; CDR3 DNA: TGTGCCAGCAGCTTAGAAGGCAGGTCCGGGGAGCTGTTTTTT
clone size: once; V gene: TRBV15; D gene: NA; J gene: TRBJ1-5; CDR3 protein: CATSRTGSGQPQHF; CDR3 DNA: TGTGCCACCAGCAGAACAGGGTCAGGTCAGCCCCAGCATTTT
clone size: NA; V gene: TRBV6-1; D gene: NA; J gene: TRBJ1-2; CDR3 protein: CATTFGLGGYTF; CDR3 DNA: TGTGCCACCACCTTCGGACTGGGAGGCTACACCTTC
clone size: NA; V gene: TRBV9; D gene: NA; J gene: TRBJ2-1; CDR3 protein: CASSASIYNEQFF; CDR3 DNA: TGTGCCAGCAGCGCTAGTATTTACAATGAGCAGTTCTTC
clone size: NA; V gene: TRBV6-5; D gene: NA; J gene: TRBJ2-1; CDR3 protein: CASRITPYNEQFF; CDR3 DNA: TGTGCCAGCAGAATAACACCCTACAATGAGCAGTTCTTC
clone size: NA; V gene: TRBV5-1; D gene: TRBD2; J gene: TRBJ2-3; CDR3 protein: CASSLYVGTSGGLYTDTQYF; CDR3 DNA: TGCGCCAGCAGCTTGTATGTGGGGACTAGCGGGGGGCTATACACAGATACGCAGTATTTT
clone size: NA; V gene: TRBV27; D gene: NA; J gene: TRBJ1-2; CDR3 protein: CASSLSGGPYGYTF; CDR3 DNA: TGTGCCAGCAGTTTATCGGGGGGTCCCTATGGCTACACCTTC
clone size: NA; V gene: TRBV13; D gene: NA; J gene: TRBJ2-1; CDR3 protein: CASSLVPLNEQFF; CDR3 DNA: TGTGCCAGCAGCTTAGTTCCCCTCAATGAGCAGTTCTTC
clone size: NA; V gene: TRBV5-4; D gene: NA; J gene: TRBJ1-5; CDR3 protein: CASSLEGKEQPQHF; CDR3 DNA: TGTGCCAGCAGCTTGGAGGGGAAGGAACAGCCCCAGCATTTT
clone size: NA; V gene: TRBV7-9; D gene: NA; J gene: TRBJ1-2; CDR3 protein: CASSLLVQNYGYTF; CDR3 DNA: TGTGCCAGCAGCTTATTGGTACAAAACTATGGCTACACCTTC
clone size: once; V gene: TRBV12-5; D gene: NA; J gene: TRBJ1-5; CDR3 protein: CASTIGASADSNQPQHF; CDR3 DNA: TGTGCTAGTACGATAGGGGCCTCTGCCGATAGCAATCAGCCCCAGCATTTT
clone size: NA; V gene: TRBV6-5; D gene: NA; J gene: TRBJ1-6; CDR3 protein: CASSRESYNSPLHF; CDR3 DNA: TGTGCCAGCAGCAGGGAATCCTATAATTCACCCCTCCACTTT
clone size: NA; V gene: TRBV7-8; D gene: NA; J gene: TRBJ1-6; CDR3 protein: CASSLAQYNSPLHF; CDR3 DNA: TGTGCCAGCAGCTTAGCTCAGTATAATTCACCCCTCCACTTT
clone size: NA; V gene: TRBV7-9; D gene: NA; J gene: TRBJ1-6; CDR3 protein: CASSLSGFSSPLHF; CDR3 DNA: TGTGCCAGCAGCTTATCAGGGTTTAGCTCACCCCTCCACTTT
clone size: NA; V gene: TRBV15; D gene: TRBD2; J gene: TRBJ2-1; CDR3 protein: CATSRIAGGYNEQFF; CDR3 DNA: TGTGCCACCAGCAGAATAGCGGGGGGTTACAATGAGCAGTTCTTC
clone size: NA; V gene: TRBV7-7; D gene: NA; J gene: TRBJ2-3; CDR3 protein: CASSFGGAADTQYF; CDR3 DNA: TGTGCTAGCAGCTTTGGGGGGGCCGCAGATACGCAGTATTTT
clone size: NA; V gene: TRBV5-4; D gene: NA; J gene: TRBJ1-1; CDR3 protein: CASSRRQARENTEAFF; CDR3 DNA: TGTGCCAGCAGCCGTAGACAGGCGAGGGAGAACACTGAAGCTTTCTTT
clone size: NA; V gene: TRBV27; D gene: TRBD1; J gene: TRBJ1-1; CDR3 protein: CASSLGTVNTEAFF; CDR3 DNA: TGTGCCAGCAGTTTAGGGACAGTGAACACTGAAGCTTTCTTT
clone size: medium-sized; V gene: TRBV6-6; D gene: NA; J gene: TRBJ2-1; CDR3 protein: CASSLLGVNEQFF; CDR3 DNA: TGTGCCAGCAGCCTGTTGGGAGTTAATGAGCAGTTCTTC
clone size: NA; V gene: TRBV25-1; D gene: NA; J gene: TRBJ1-3; CDR3 protein: CASSPGGRNTIYF; CDR3 DNA: TGTGCCAGCAGTCCCGGGGGACGAAACACCATATATTTT
clone size: NA; V gene: TRBV5-1; D gene: NA; J gene: TRBJ2-1; CDR3 protein: CASSLSEFSYNEQFF; CDR3 DNA: TGCGCCAGCAGCTTATCTGAGTTTTCCTACAATGAGCAGTTCTTC
clone size: NA; V gene: TRBV30; D gene: TRBD1; J gene: TRBJ1-2; CDR3 protein: CAWSLEGAEGGYTF; CDR3 DNA: TGTGCCTGGAGTTTAGAGGGGGCAGAGGGTGGCTACACCTTC
clone size: NA; V gene: TRBV30; D gene: TRBD2; J gene: TRBJ2-7; CDR3 protein: CAWSAGLALGEQYF; CDR3 DNA: TGTGCCTGGAGTGCGGGACTAGCATTGGGCGAGCAGTACTTC
clone size: NA; V gene: TRBV4-1; D gene: TRBD1; J gene: TRBJ2-7; CDR3 protein: CASSQSTGPPYEQYF; CDR3 DNA: TGCGCCAGCAGCCAGTCGACAGGGCCTCCCTACGAGCAGTACTTC
clone size: NA; V gene: TRBV30; D gene: TRBD1; J gene: TRBJ1-5; CDR3 protein: CAWSLSTGINQPQHF; CDR3 DNA: TGTGCCTGGAGCCTTTCGACAGGGATCAATCAGCCCCAGCATTTT
clone size: NA; V gene: TRBV4-1; D gene: NA; J gene: TRBJ1-4; CDR3 protein: CASSQGGGSREKLFF; CDR3 DNA: TGCGCCAGCAGCCAAGGGGGGGGAAGCCGTGAAAAACTGTTTTTT
clone size: NA; V gene: TRBV6-1; D gene: TRBD1; J gene: TRBJ1-6; CDR3 protein: CASSDLDRDNSPLHF; CDR3 DNA: TGTGCCAGCAGTGACTTGGACAGGGATAATTCACCCCTCCACTTT
clone size: NA; V gene: TRBV2; D gene: TRBD1; J gene: TRBJ1-2; CDR3 protein: CASIRDRDAKYGYTF; CDR3 DNA: TGTGCCAGCATAAGGGACAGGGACGCGAAATATGGCTACACCTTC
clone size: NA; V gene: TRBV6-5; D gene: NA; J gene: TRBJ2-7; CDR3 protein: CASSYSSQGGSYEQYF; CDR3 DNA: TGTGCCAGCAGTTACTCGTCACAGGGAGGGTCCTACGAGCAGTACTTC
clone size: once; V gene: TRBV19; D gene: NA; J gene: TRBJ1-2; CDR3 protein: CASSITPGVGYGYTF; CDR3 DNA: TGTGCCAGTAGTATTACGCCAGGGGTCGGCTATGGCTACACCTTC
clone size: NA; V gene: TRBV13; D gene: TRBD1; J gene: TRBJ1-5; CDR3 protein: CASSLGAGGESNQPQHF; CDR3 DNA: TGTGCCAGCAGCTTAGGCGCAGGGGGCGAGAGCAATCAGCCCCAGCATTTT
clone size: NA; V gene: TRBV5-1; D gene: NA; J gene: TRBJ1-1; CDR3 protein: CASRLAGRTEAFF; CDR3 DNA: TGCGCCAGCAGACTTGCAGGTAGGACTGAAGCTTTCTTT
clone size: NA; V gene: TRBV11-2; D gene: TRBD1; J gene: TRBJ2-7; CDR3 protein: CASTSGTGPYEQYF; CDR3 DNA: TGTGCCAGCACCTCCGGGACAGGACCATACGAGCAGTACTTC